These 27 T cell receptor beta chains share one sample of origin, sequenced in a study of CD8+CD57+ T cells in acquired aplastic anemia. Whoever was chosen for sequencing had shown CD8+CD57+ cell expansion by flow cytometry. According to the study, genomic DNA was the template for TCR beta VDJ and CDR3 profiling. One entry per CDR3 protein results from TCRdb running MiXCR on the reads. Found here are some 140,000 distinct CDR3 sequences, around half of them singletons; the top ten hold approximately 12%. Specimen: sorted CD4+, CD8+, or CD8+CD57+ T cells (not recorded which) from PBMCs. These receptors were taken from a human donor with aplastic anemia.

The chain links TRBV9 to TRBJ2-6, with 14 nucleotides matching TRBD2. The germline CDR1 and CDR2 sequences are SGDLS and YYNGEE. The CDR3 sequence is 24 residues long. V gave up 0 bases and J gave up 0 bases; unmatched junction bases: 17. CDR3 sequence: CASSVAEGSSGTSGGISGANVLTF. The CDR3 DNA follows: TGTGCCAGCAGCGTAGCTGAGGGGTCATCCGGGACTAGCGGGGGAATCTCTGGGGCCAACGTCCTGACTTTC.

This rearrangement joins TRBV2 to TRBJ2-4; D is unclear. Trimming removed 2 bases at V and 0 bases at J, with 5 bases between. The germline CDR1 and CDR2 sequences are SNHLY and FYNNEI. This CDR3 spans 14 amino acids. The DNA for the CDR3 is TGTGCCAGCAGTGAACGACTAGCCAAAAACATTCAGTACTTC. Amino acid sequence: CASSERLAKNIQYF.

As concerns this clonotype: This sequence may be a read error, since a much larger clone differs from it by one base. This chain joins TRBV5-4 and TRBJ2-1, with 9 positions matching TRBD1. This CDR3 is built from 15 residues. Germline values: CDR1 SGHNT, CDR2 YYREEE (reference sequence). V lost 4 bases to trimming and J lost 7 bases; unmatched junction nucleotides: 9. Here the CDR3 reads CASSRDRELGNEQFF. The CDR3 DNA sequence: TGTGCCAGCAGCAGGGACAGGGAGCTTGGTAATGAGCAGTTCTTC.

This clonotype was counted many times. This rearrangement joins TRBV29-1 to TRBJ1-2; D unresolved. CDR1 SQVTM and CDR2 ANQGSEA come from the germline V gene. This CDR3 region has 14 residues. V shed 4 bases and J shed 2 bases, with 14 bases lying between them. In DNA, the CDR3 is TGCAGCGTTGTCGAGTCAGGACTGAACTATGGCTACACCTTC. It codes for CSVVESGLNYGYTF.

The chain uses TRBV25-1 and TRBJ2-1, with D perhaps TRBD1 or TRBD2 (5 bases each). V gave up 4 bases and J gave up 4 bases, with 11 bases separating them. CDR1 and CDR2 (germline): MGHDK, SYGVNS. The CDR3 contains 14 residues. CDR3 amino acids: CASSGSGRYNEQFF. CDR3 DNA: TGTGCCAGCAGTGGATCGGGGCGGTACAATGAGCAGTTCTTC.

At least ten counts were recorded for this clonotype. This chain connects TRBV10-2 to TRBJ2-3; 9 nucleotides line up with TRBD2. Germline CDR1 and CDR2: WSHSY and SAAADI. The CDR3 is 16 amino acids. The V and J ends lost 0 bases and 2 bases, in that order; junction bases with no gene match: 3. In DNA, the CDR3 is TGCGCCAGCAGTGAGTCAGGCGGGGGGGCCACAGATACGCAGTATTTT. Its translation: CASSESGGGATDTQYF.

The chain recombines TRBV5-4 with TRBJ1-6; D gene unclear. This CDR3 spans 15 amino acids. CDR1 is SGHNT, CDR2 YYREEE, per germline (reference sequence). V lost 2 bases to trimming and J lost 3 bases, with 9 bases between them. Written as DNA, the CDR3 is TGTGCCAGCAGCTTAGACACGGACTATAATTCACCCCTCCACTTT. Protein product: CASSLDTDYNSPLHF.

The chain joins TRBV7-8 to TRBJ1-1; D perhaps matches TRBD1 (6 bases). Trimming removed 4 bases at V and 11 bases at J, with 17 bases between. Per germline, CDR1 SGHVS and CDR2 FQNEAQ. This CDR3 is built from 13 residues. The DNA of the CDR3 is TGTGCCAGCAGCTCACTACAGGGAAGGGGGGCTTTCTTT. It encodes CASSSLQGRGAFF.

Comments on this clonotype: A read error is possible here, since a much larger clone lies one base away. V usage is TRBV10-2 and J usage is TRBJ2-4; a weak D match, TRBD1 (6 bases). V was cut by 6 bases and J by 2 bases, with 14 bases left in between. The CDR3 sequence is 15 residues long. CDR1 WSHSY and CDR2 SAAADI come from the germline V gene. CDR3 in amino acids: CASSEGQLTKNIQYF. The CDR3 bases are TGCGCCAGCAGCGAGGGACAACTAACCAAAAACATTCAGTACTTC.

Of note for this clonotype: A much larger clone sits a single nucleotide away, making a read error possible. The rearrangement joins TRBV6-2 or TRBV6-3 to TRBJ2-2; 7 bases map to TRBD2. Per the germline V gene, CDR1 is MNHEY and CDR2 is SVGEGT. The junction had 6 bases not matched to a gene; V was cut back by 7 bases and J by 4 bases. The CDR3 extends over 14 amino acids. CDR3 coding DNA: TGTGCCAGCATTACGGGAGGAACCACCGGGGAGCTGTTTTTT. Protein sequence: CASITGGTTGELFF.

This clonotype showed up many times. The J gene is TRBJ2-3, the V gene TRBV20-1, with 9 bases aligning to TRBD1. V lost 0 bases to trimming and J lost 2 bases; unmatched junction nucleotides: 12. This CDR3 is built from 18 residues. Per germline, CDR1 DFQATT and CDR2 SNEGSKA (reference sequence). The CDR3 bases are TGCAGTGCTAGAGACTTTCGACCCGGACAGGGGTACACAGATACGCAGTATTTT. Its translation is CSARDFRPGQGYTDTQYF.

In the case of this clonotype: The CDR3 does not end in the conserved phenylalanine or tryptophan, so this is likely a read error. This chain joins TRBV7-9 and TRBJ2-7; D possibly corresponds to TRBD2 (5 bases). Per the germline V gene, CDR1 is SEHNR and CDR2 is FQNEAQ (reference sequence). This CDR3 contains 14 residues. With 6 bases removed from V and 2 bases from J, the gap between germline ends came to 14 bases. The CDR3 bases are TGTGCCAGCAGTCGGGAAGGAATTACCTACGAGCAGTACTCC. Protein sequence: CASSREGITYEQYS.

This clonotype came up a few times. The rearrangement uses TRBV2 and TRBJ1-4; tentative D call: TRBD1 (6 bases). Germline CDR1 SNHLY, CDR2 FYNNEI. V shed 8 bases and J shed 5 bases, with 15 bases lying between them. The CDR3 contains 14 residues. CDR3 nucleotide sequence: TGTGCCAGCGGGAACGGGCAGGGGAATGAAAAACTGTTTTTT. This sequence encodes CASGNGQGNEKLFF.

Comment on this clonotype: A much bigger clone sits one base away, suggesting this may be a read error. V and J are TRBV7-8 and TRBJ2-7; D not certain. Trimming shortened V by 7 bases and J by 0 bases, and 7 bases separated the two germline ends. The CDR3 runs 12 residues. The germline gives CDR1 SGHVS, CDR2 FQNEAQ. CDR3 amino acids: CASKSRSYEQYF. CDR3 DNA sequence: TGTGCCAGCAAGAGTCGCTCCTACGAGCAGTACTTC.

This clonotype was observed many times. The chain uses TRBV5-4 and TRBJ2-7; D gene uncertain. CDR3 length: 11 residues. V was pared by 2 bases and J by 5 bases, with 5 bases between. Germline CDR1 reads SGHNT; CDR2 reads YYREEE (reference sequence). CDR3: CASSFGNEQYF. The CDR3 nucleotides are TGTGCCAGCAGCTTCGGTAACGAGCAGTACTTC.

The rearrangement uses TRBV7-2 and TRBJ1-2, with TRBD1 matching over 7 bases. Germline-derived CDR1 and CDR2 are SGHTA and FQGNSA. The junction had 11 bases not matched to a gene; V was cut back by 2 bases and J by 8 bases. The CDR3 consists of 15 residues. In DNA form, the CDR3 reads TGTGCCAGCAGCTTAACTTATAATCAGGGGGGCGGCTACACCTTC. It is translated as CASSLTYNQGGGYTF.

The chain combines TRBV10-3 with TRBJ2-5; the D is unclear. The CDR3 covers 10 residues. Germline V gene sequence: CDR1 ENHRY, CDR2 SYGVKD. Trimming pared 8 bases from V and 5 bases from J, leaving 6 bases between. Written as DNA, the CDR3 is TGTGCCATCGGCCTGGAGACCCAGTACTTC. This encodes CAIGLETQYF.

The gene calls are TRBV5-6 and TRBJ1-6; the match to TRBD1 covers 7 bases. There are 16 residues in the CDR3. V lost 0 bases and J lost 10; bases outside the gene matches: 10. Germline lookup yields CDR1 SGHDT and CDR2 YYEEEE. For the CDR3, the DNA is TGTGCCAGCAGCTTGGGACAGGGAGGGTTGGGATCACCCCTCCACTTT. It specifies CASSLGQGGLGSPLHF.

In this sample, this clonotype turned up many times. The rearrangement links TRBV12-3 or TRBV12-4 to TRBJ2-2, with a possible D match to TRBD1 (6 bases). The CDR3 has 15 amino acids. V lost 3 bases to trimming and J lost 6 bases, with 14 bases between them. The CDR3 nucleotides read TGTGCCAGCAGTTTCTCAGGGGCGCGTTCCGGGGAGCTGTTTTTT. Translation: CASSFSGARSGELFF.

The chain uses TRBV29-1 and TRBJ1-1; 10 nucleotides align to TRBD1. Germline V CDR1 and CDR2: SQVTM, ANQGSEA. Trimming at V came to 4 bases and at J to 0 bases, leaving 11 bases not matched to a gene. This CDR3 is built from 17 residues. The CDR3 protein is CSVGSPPGQGMNTEAFF. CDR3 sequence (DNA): TGCAGCGTTGGGAGCCCACCGGGACAGGGGATGAACACTGAAGCTTTCTTT.

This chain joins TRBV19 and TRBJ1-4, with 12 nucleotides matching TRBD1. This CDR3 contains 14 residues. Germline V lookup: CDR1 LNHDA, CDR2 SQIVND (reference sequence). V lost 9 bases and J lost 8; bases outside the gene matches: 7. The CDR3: CASRDRGQGEKLFF. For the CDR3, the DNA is TGTGCCAGCCGGGACAGGGGGCAGGGAGAAAAACTGTTTTTT. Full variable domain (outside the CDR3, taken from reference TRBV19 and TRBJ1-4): DGGITQSPKYLFRKEGQNVTLSCEQNLNHDAMYWYRQDPGQGLRLIYYSQIVNDFQKGDIAEGYSVSREKKESFPLTVTSAQKNPTAFYLCASRDRGQGEKLFFGSGTQLSVL.

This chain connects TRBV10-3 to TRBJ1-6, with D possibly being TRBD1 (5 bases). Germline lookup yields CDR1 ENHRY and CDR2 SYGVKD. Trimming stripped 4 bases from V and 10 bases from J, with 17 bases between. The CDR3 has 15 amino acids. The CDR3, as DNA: TGTGCCATCAGTGGTTCGGGGGGGGGGAGATCACCCCTCCACTTT. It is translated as CAISGSGGGRSPLHF.

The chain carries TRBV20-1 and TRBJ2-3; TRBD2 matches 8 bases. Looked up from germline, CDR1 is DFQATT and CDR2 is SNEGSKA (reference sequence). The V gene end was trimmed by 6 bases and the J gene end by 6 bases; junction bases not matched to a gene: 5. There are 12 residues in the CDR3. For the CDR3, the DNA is TGCAGTGCCCCGGCGGGGGGCGATACGCAGTATTTT. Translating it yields CSAPAGGDTQYF.

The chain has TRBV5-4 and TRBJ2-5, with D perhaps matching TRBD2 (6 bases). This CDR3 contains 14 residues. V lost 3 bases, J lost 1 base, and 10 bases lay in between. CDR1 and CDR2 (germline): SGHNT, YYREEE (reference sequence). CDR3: CASSSPGLQETQYF. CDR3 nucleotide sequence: TGTGCCAGCAGCTCACCGGGACTCCAAGAGACCCAGTACTTC.

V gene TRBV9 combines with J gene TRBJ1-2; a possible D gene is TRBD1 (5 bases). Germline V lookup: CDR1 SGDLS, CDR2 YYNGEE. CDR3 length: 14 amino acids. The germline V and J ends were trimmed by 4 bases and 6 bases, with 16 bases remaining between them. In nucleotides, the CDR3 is TGTGCCAGCAGCACCTCTCCGACAGTACATGGCTACACCTTC. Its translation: CASSTSPTVHGYTF.

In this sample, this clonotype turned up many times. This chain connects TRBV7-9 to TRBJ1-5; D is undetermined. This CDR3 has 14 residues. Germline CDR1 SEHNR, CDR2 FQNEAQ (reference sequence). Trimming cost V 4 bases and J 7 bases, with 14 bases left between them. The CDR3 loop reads CASSSPGPGQPQHF. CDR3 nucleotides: TGTGCCAGCAGCTCTCCCGGCCCCGGACAGCCCCAGCATTTT. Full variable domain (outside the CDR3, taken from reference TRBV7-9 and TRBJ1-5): DTGVSQNPRHKITKRGQNVTFRCDPISEHNRLYWYRQTLGQGPEFLTYFQNEAQLEKSRLLSDRFSAERPKGSFSTLEIQRTEQGDSAMYLCASSSPGPGQPQHFGDGTRLSIL.

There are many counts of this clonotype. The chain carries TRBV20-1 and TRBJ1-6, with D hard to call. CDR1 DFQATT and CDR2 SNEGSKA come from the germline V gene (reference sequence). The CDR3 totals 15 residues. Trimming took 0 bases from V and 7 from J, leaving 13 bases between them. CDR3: CSARDPGMRNSPLHF. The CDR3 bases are TGCAGTGCTAGAGATCCTGGGATGAGGAATTCACCCCTCCACTTT.